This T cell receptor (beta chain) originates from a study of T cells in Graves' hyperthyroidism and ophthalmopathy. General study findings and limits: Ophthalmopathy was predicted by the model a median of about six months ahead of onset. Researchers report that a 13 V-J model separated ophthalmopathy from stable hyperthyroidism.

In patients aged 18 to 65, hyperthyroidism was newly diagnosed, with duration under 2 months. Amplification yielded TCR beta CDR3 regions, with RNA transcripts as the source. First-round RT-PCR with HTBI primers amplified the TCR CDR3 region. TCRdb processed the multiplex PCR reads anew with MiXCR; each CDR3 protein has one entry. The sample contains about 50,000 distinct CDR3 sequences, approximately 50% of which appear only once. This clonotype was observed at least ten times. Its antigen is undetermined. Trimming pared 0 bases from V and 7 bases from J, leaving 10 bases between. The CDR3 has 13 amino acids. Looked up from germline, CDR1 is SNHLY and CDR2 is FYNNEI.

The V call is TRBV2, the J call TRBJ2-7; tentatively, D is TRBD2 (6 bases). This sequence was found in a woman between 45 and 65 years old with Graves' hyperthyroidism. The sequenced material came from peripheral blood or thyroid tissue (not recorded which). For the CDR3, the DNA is TGTGCCAGCAGTGAAGCTGAGGAGGGGGAGCAGTACTTC. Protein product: CASSEAEEGEQYF.